The 13 T cell receptor beta chains listed next were all sequenced from one sample in a study of T cell responses to AZD1222 COVID-19 vaccine. Repertoires were generated with immunoSEQ multiplex PCR, while TCRdb's copy carries only in-frame clones and drops some. The sample has around 110,000 clones; 89% are singletons. Here the sequenced sample was peripheral blood, taken on day 0 of AZD1222 vaccination. The receptors stem from an adult in good health.

The chain has TRBV28 and TRBJ1-4; D may be TRBD1 (5 bases). From germline, CDR1 is MDHEN and CDR2 SYDVKM. V was trimmed by 6 bases and J by 7 bases, leaving 15 bases between them. The CDR3 is 14 residues long. The CDR3 nucleotides read TGTGCCAGCAGCGGAACAGGTACGAGTGAAAAACTGTTTTTT. Amino acids: CASSGTGTSEKLFF.

This clone was detected once. The chain combines TRBV5-6 with TRBJ2-1; perhaps TRBD2 as D (5 bases). CDR1 is SGHDT and CDR2 is YYEEEE in the germline V gene. The germline V and J ends were trimmed by 0 bases and 6 bases, with 16 bases remaining between them. This CDR3 has 16 amino acids. CDR3 in DNA: TGTGCCAGCAGCTTGGTCCGGGAACGTCAAACCAATGAGCAGTTCTTC. Translating it yields CASSLVRERQTNEQFF.

The chain is built from TRBV19 and TRBJ2-2, with TRBD1 matching 8 bases. Germline CDR1 is LNHDA and CDR2 is SQIVND (reference sequence). The ends lost 6 bases at V and 4 bases at J; junction bases unmatched: 7. The CDR3 length is 15 residues. This CDR3 reads CASRSDRVGTGELFF. In DNA, the CDR3 is TGTGCCAGTAGATCGGACAGGGTCGGCACCGGGGAGCTGTTTTTT. Combining the CDR3 with reference TRBV19 and TRBJ2-2 gives the whole variable domain DGGITQSPKYLFRKEGQNVTLSCEQNLNHDAMYWYRQDPGQGLRLIYYSQIVNDFQKGDIAEGYSVSREKKESFPLTVTSAQKNPTAFYLCASRSDRVGTGELFFGEGSRLTVL.

The CDR3 DNA sequence: TGTGCCAGCAGTTCATACGATAACACTGAAGCTTTCTTT. The encoded protein is CASSSYDNTEAFF. The V call is TRBV28, the J call TRBJ1-1; D unresolved. The germline gives CDR1 MDHEN, CDR2 SYDVKM. This CDR3 comprises 13 residues. Trimming pared 4 bases from V and 2 bases from J, leaving 8 bases between. Using reference TRBV28 and TRBJ1-1 for the parts outside the CDR3, the full variable domain is DVKVTQSSRYLVKRTGEKVFLECVQDMDHENMFWYRQDPGLGLRLIYFSYDVKMKEKGDIPEGYSVSREKKERFSLILESASTNQTSMYLCASSSYDNTEAFFGQGTRLTVV.

CDR3 nucleotides: TGTGCCAGTAGTATGCTCCTAGAGGAGACCCAGTACTTC. It encodes CASSMLLEETQYF. This chain links TRBV19 with TRBJ2-5; D call uncertain. Germline lookup yields CDR1 LNHDA and CDR2 SQIVND (reference sequence). This CDR3 spans 13 amino acids. V lost 3 bases and J 5 bases, leaving 10 bases between the germline ends.

The chain carries TRBV4-3 and TRBJ1-1; D is unclear. CDR3 size: 17 residues. Germline V gene sequence: CDR1 LGHNA, CDR2 YSLEER. V was pared by 0 bases and J by 6 bases, with 20 bases between. In DNA, the CDR3 is TGCGCCAGCAGCCAAGATTTAATTGGCTCCCTGGGTGCTGAAGCTTTCTTT. It is translated as CASSQDLIGSLGAEAFF.

V is TRBV30 and J is TRBJ1-5; no definite D call. Germline V lookup: CDR1 GTSNPN, CDR2 SVGIG (reference sequence). The ends were cut back, 0 bases at V and 1 base at J, with 4 bases in the middle. The CDR3 runs 13 residues. In nucleotides, the CDR3 is TGTGCCTGGAGTGTTGAGAGCAATCAGCCCCAGCATTTT. Translated: CAWSVESNQPQHF.

This chain connects TRBV20-1 to TRBJ1-1, with D uncertain. The germline gives CDR1 DFQATT, CDR2 SNEGSKA (reference sequence). The CDR3 runs to 11 residues. V was clipped by 8 bases and J by 1 base, with 8 bases between them. The CDR3: CSWRENTEAFF. The CDR3 DNA follows: TGCAGTTGGCGGGAGAACACTGAAGCTTTCTTT.

This chain uses TRBV6-2 or TRBV6-3 with TRBJ2-7; possibly TRBD2 for D (5 bases). Germline lookup yields CDR1 MNHEY and CDR2 SVGEGT. The ends were cut back, 4 bases at V and 5 bases at J, with 9 bases in the middle. This CDR3 contains 12 residues. CDR3 sequence reads: CASSFASNEQYF. CDR3 bases: TGTGCCAGCAGTTTCGCTAGCAACGAGCAGTACTTC.

The chain couples TRBV5-4 to TRBJ2-3, with D possibly TRBD2 on 6 matching bases. The CDR3 length is 15 residues. From germline, CDR1 is SGHNT and CDR2 YYREEE (reference sequence). V lost 2 bases and J 2 bases, leaving 12 bases between the germline ends. The CDR3 region has the DNA TGTGCCAGCAGCTTTTTAGCGGATCCCACAGATACGCAGTATTTT. It is translated as CASSFLADPTDTQYF.

In nucleotides, the CDR3 is TGTGCCAGCAGCTGGGCGACGGATAACTATGGCTACACCTTC. Translation: CASSWATDNYGYTF. This chain joins TRBV5-5 and TRBJ1-2; D is unresolved. In germline, CDR1 is SGHKS, CDR2 YYEKEE (reference sequence). The CDR3 is 14 amino acids. V was pared by 3 bases and J by 1 base, with 10 bases between.

This clone was picked up one time. The rearrangement uses TRBV24-1 and TRBJ2-7; 7 bases are a match to TRBD2. CDR3 size: 15 residues. Germline assignment: CDR1 KGHDR and CDR2 SFDVKD. The V and J ends lost 2 bases and 3 bases, in that order; junction bases with no gene match: 6. The CDR3 region has the DNA TGTGCCACCAGTGATTCCTCCGGGGGGAACTACGAGCAGTACTTC. Translating it yields CATSDSSGGNYEQYF.

V is TRBV3-1 (or the pseudogene TRBV3-2) and J is TRBJ1-1, with TRBD1 matching over 8 bases. The trim removed 4 bases at V and 1 base at J, leaving 2 bases unmatched. Germline values: CDR1 LGHDT, CDR2 YNNKEL (reference sequence). The CDR3 contains 14 residues. The CDR3 here is CASSLGQGNTEAFF. The CDR3 nucleotides read TGTGCCAGCAGCCTTGGACAGGGGAACACTGAAGCTTTCTTT.